This T cell receptor (beta chain) came from a study of shared clonotypes between healthy human individuals. Study-wide results and caveats: Depth was large, yet rarefaction showed that sorted-subset sequencing was incomplete. Generation probabilities of non-shared clonotypes were lower (relative to those shared by all four donors). Memory subsets had estimated richness that was generally smaller than that of naive subsets.

Trimming pared 7 bases from V and 7 bases from J, leaving 19 bases between. The germline V gene encodes CDR1 SNHLY and CDR2 FYNNEI. This CDR3 contains 15 residues. Sequencing was performed with immunoSEQ multiplex PCR; in TCRdb, only in-frame clones are kept and a portion is missing. The profile covers some 2 million clones, with approximately 94% appearing a single time and roughly 1% taken by the ten largest. The table lists this clone with a count of one. The antigen remains unidentified. Naive CD8 cells lacked CD45RO, underwent positive selection for CCR7 and left out terminally differentiated effector memory CD45RA+ cells. Donors comprised only Caucasian adults living in Nashville, Tennessee.

Material: naive CD8+ T cells sorted from blood. The receptor's source is a man aged 18 to 29 in good health. The chain combines TRBV2 with TRBJ1-4; D ambiguous. The CDR3 loop reads CASIETQDVGEKLFF. For the CDR3, the DNA is TGTGCCAGCATAGAGACCCAGGACGTTGGTGAAAAACTGTTTTTT.